This passage covers 15 T cell receptor beta chains from one sample sequenced in a study of T cell repertoires in cytomegalovirus infection. TCRdb re-analysed the reads in MiXCR, keeping a single row per CDR3 protein. The profile shows about 460,000 distinct CDR3 sequences, approximately 10% of them singletons. The material sequenced was PBMCs. These receptors originate from a human donor in good health (CMV status not recorded). Some clones in this sample may be carry-over from other donors' samples.

There are many counts of this clonotype. One end of the junction is discordant with germline, which a read error may explain. V usage is TRBV7-7 and J usage is TRBJ2-1; possibly TRBD2 for D (7 bases). The CDR3 length is 16 residues. The germline CDR1 and CDR2 sequences are SSHAT and FNYEAQ (reference sequence). The CDR3 DNA is TGTGCTAGCAGCTTAGGGGTGGCGGGGGCCGGGAATGAGCAGTTCTTC. This encodes CASSLGVAGAGNEQFF.

Worth noting for this clonotype: A much larger clonotype is one base distant, so this may be a read error. The rearrangement links TRBV7-4 to TRBJ2-7, with D possibly being TRBD1 (7 bases). Between the trimmed V and J ends, which lost 5 bases and 5 bases, there was a span of 16 bases. Germline lookup yields CDR1 SGHVT and CDR2 SQSDAQ. CDR3 size: 14 residues. The CDR3 coding sequence is TGTGCCAGCAGCGAAGGGGCAGGGGGGAACGAGCAGTACTTC. Translated: CASSEGAGGNEQYF.

The V call is TRBV24-1, the J call TRBJ1-1; the D gene is possibly TRBD1 (6 bases). Germline values: CDR1 KGHDR, CDR2 SFDVKD. This CDR3 has 13 amino acids. Trimming left V 1 base short and J 5 bases short, with 7 bases between. CDR3: CATSDLGGTEAFF. The CDR3 nucleotides are TGTGCCACCAGTGATTTAGGGGGAACTGAAGCTTTCTTT.

Many counts were recorded for this clonotype. The chain combines TRBV28 with TRBJ2-5; D is perhaps TRBD1 (5 bases). Germline V gene data show CDR1 as MDHEN and CDR2 as SYDVKM. V was clipped by 3 bases and J by 2 bases, with 16 bases between them. The CDR3 is 16 residues long. CDR3 sequence reads: CASSLFPLGEQETQYF. DNA of the CDR3: TGTGCCAGCAGTTTGTTCCCGTTAGGGGAACAAGAGACCCAGTACTTC.

This clonotype was seen many times. The chain has TRBV12-3 or TRBV12-4 and TRBJ2-3; D possibly corresponds to TRBD1 (6 bases). The CDR3 is 13 residues long. V was cut by 6 bases and J by 4 bases, with 11 bases left in between. The CDR3 spells CASRQGRSDTQYF. The CDR3 nucleotides read TGTGCCAGCAGACAGGGCAGATCAGATACGCAGTATTTT.

This clonotype came up many times. The chain combines TRBV12-3 or TRBV12-4 with TRBJ1-5, with D possibly being TRBD1 (6 bases). The V and J ends lost 3 bases and 4 bases respectively, with 13 bases between them. The CDR3 runs to 15 residues. The CDR3 nucleotides read TGTGCCAGCAGTTTCGGGGGCGCGCCGAATCAGCCCCAGCATTTT. Translated, it gives CASSFGGAPNQPQHF.

This clonotype was counted at least ten times. This chain links TRBV29-1 with TRBJ2-5; D not resolved. V lost 3 bases to trimming and J lost 0 bases, with 11 bases between them. Looked up from germline, CDR1 is SQVTM and CDR2 is ANQGSEA. The CDR3 totals 14 residues. CDR3 bases: TGCAGCGTTGAGTCAGTAGGTCACCAAGAGACCCAGTACTTC. This codes for CSVESVGHQETQYF.

This clonotype occurred a few times. The CDR3 loop is CASSVEAGGGDTQYF. The CDR3 DNA reads as TGTGCCAGCAGCGTAGAGGCAGGGGGCGGAGATACGCAGTATTTT. The chain employs TRBV9 and TRBJ2-3, with TRBD1 identical over 8 bases. This CDR3 comprises 15 residues. The V and J ends lost 0 bases and 5 bases, in that order; junction bases with no gene match: 5. Looked up from germline, CDR1 is SGDLS and CDR2 is YYNGEE. Variable domain in full (rest from reference TRBV9 and TRBJ2-3): DSGVTQTPKHLITATGQRVTLRCSPRSGDLSVYWYQQSLDQGLQFLIQYYNGEERAKGNILERFSAQQFPDLHSELNLSSLELGDSALYFCASSVEAGGGDTQYFGPGTRLTVL.

This clonotype was recorded at least ten times. The chain carries TRBV7-8 and TRBJ1-5; no clear D gene. Germline CDR1 and CDR2: SGHVS and FQNEAQ. CDR3 length: 13 amino acids. Trimming cost V 0 bases and J 8 bases, with 8 bases left between them. The CDR3 region is CASSLAVREPQHF. The DNA of the CDR3 is TGTGCCAGCAGCTTAGCGGTACGAGAGCCCCAGCATTTT.

The table lists this clonotype with many counts. The chain recombines TRBV4-2 with TRBJ2-2; 8 bases align to TRBD2. CDR3 length equals 16 residues. Trimming removed 0 bases from V and 6 bases from J; junction bases left unmatched: 6. Germline CDR1 is LGHNA and CDR2 is YNFKEQ. The CDR3 DNA follows: TGTGCCAGCAGCCAAGAAGGGACTAGTAGTCCCGGGGAGCTGTTTTTT. Residues: CASSQEGTSSPGELFF.

This clonotype was detected ten times or more. The chain has TRBV9 and TRBJ2-1, with TRBD2 matching 8 bases. Germline CDR1 SGDLS, CDR2 YYNGEE. V gave up 0 bases and J gave up 5 bases; unmatched junction bases: 4. CDR3 length: 15 residues. The CDR3 is CASSVVSGGDNEQFF. The CDR3 DNA reads as TGTGCCAGCAGCGTAGTTTCGGGGGGGGACAATGAGCAGTTCTTC.

This clonotype has ten or more counts. The chain employs TRBV12-3 or TRBV12-4 and TRBJ1-2; 8 nucleotides line up with TRBD1. V lost 3 bases and J lost 4; bases outside the gene matches: 4. This CDR3 has 14 amino acids. CDR3 sequence: CASSLVQGAYGYTF. CDR3 bases: TGTGCCAGCAGTTTGGTCCAGGGGGCCTATGGCTACACCTTC.

In this sample, this clonotype turned up once. The chain uses TRBV20-1 and TRBJ1-2; 11 positions agree with TRBD1. Trimming removed 4 bases from V and 7 bases from J; junction bases left unmatched: 8. The V gene's germline CDR1 is DFQATT and CDR2 SNEGSKA (reference sequence). This CDR3 has 14 amino acids. The CDR3 DNA reads as TGCAGTGCTAACCGGGACAGGGGGTTTCTTGGCTACACCTTC. As protein: CSANRDRGFLGYTF.

This clonotype was detected ten times or more. The genes are TRBV5-6 and TRBJ2-5; TRBD1 matches at 12 bases. The CDR3 loop spans 14 amino acids. Losses at the gene ends were 4 bases for V and 5 bases for J; bases not matched to a gene: 3. The germline gives CDR1 SGHDT, CDR2 YYEEEE. The CDR3 protein is CASSRDRGLETQYF. The CDR3 region has the DNA TGTGCCAGCAGCCGGGACAGGGGGCTGGAGACCCAGTACTTC.

This clonotype occurred many times. The V gene is TRBV4-2, the J gene TRBJ1-5; 11 nucleotides match TRBD1. Trimming at V came to 2 bases and at J to 6 bases, leaving 9 bases not matched to a gene. The CDR3 extends over 17 amino acids. CDR1 LGHNA and CDR2 YNFKEQ come from the germline V gene. In DNA, the CDR3 is TGTGCCAGCAGCCAACGGGCCGGGACAGGGGGTAGTCAGCCCCAGCATTTT. Residues: CASSQRAGTGGSQPQHF.